These 3 T cell receptor beta chains were all obtained from the same sample, sequenced in a study of blood T cell repertoires in COVID-19 (dated by TCRdb to 2018 to 2020). Library preparation employed the immunoSEQ multiplex PCR assay. This immuneACCESS table, as held by TCRdb, lists in-frame sequences with V and J called but not all clones. Of the missing ones, under half trace to an unresolved V gene in checked studies; the others have no known cause. Recorded for this sample are tens of thousands of clones; around 90% of them occurred a single time. About 3.1% of the sample lies in the top ten. Sequencing was performed on peripheral blood. Receptors originate from a human donor in a cohort sampled during active COVID-19.

The J gene is TRBJ1-1, the V gene TRBV15; 9 bases are shared with TRBD1. V shed 4 bases and J 4 bases; nucleotides not matched to a gene: 4. This CDR3 has 14 residues. Germline CDR1 reads LNHNV; CDR2 reads YYDKDF (reference sequence). The CDR3 nucleotides are TGTGCCACCAGCACCGGGACAGGGACCACTGAAGCTTTCTTT. Its translation: CATSTGTGTTEAFF.

This chain joins TRBV5-1 and TRBJ2-3; no reliable D call. The V gene lost 6 bases and the J gene lost 0 bases, with 17 bases spanning the gap. The CDR3 has 16 residues. The germline V gene has CDR1 SGHRS and CDR2 YFSETQ. The CDR3 spells CASTAPRSHSTDTQYF. As DNA, the CDR3 is TGCGCCAGCACCGCCCCTCGTAGCCATAGCACAGATACGCAGTATTTT.

The V gene is TRBV15, the J gene TRBJ1-2; perhaps TRBD1 as D (6 bases). Germline loops: CDR1 LNHNV, CDR2 YYDKDF (reference sequence). The CDR3 totals 15 residues. Trimming left V 0 bases short and J 7 bases short, with 15 bases between. CDR3 in amino acids: CATSREEAGVLGYTF. In nucleotides, the CDR3 is TGTGCCACCAGCAGAGAGGAGGCAGGGGTTCTTGGCTACACCTTC.